This T cell receptor beta chain was profiled in a study of T cell repertoires in cytomegalovirus infection. General observations from the study: Totalled public TCR beta family frequency picked out people who carried CMV plus the relevant HLA.

TCRdb reprocessed the reads via MiXCR and lists one record per CDR3 protein. Of 750,000 to 900,000 distinct CDR3 sequences listed, roughly 28% are singletons. Germline V CDR1 and CDR2: SEHNR, FQNEAQ (reference sequence). This CDR3 comprises 14 residues. Trimming left V 4 bases short and J 2 bases short, with 9 bases between. Concerning this clonotype itself: The antigen remains unidentified.

The specimen was cultured CD8+ T cells from PBMCs, collected from culture after CMV antigen stimulation. This TCR derives from a human donor in good health (CMV status not recorded). Some clones in this sample may be carry-over from other donors' samples. The chain joins TRBV7-9 to TRBJ1-3; D ambiguous. This CDR3 is CASSSSFPGNTIYF. CDR3 in DNA: TGTGCCAGCAGCTCCTCCTTCCCTGGAAACACCATATATTTT.